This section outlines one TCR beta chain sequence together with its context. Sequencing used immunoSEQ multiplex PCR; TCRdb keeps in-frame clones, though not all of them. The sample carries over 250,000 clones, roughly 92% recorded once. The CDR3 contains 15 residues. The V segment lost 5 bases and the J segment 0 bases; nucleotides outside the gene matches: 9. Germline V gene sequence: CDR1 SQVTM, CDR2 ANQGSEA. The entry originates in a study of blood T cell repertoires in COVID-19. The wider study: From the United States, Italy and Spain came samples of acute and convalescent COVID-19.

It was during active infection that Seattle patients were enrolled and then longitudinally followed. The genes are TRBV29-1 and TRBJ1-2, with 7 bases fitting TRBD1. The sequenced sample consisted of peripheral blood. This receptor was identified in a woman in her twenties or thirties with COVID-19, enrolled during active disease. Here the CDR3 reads CSVLDRTGANYGYTF. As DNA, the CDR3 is TGCAGCGTTCTCGATAGGACAGGAGCTAACTATGGCTACACCTTC.